A selection of T cell receptor beta chains follows, all from one sample in a study of post-analysis software for immune sequencing data. From the PCR reads, TCRdb called clonotypes with MiXCR, one entry per CDR3 protein. The data show about 810,000 distinct CDR3 sequences, with approximately 53% seen just once and approximately 4.5% held by the top ten. The specimen was blood. These receptors all come from a girl aged 5-17 years with multiple sclerosis. CDR3s include the opening cysteine and the closing phenylalanine or tryptophan. A D gene is named only where the DNA matches it firmly. Size is stated for part of the rows, as once, few or many counts, or as a class when the clone is expanded.

NA	TRBJ2-3	NA	TRBV5-6	CASSFPRSSTDTQYF	TGTGCCAGCAGCTTTCCACGCTCTAGCACAGATACGCAGTATTTT
NA	TRBJ1-4	NA	TRBV20-1	CSARDTEKLFF	TGCAGTGCTAGAGATACCGAAAAACTGTTTTTT
TRBD1	TRBJ2-7	NA	TRBV15	CATSRVVGTGGIYEQYF	TGTGCCACCAGCAGAGTCGTCGGGACAGGGGGCATCTACGAGCAGTACTTC
NA	TRBJ1-1	NA	TRBV16	CASSQSPEAFF	TGTGCCAGCAGCCAATCCCCTGAAGCTTTCTTT
NA	TRBJ2-7	NA	TRBV12-3/TRBV12-4	CASSLRERSYEQYF	TGTGCCAGCAGTTTGAGGGAACGCTCCTACGAGCAGTACTTC
TRBD2	TRBJ2-1	NA	TRBV11-2	CASSTRTSGRRGNEQFF	TGTGCCAGCAGCACCCGGACTAGCGGGAGAAGAGGGAATGAGCAGTTCTTC
TRBD2	TRBJ2-3	NA	TRBV7-8	CASNKQGLAGGTFTDTQYF	TGTGCCAGCAACAAGCAGGGACTAGCGGGAGGTACCTTCACAGATACGCAGTATTTT
NA	TRBJ2-6	NA	TRBV7-3	CASSLTGGQSLPGANVLTF	TGTGCCAGCAGCTTAACGGGCGGACAATCCCTTCCTGGGGCCAACGTCCTGACTTTC
NA	TRBJ2-3	few	TRBV29-1	CSVERESATDTQYF	TGCAGCGTTGAAAGGGAGAGCGCGACAGATACGCAGTATTTT
NA	TRBJ2-1	NA	TRBV15	CATSRVGGSSYNEQFF	TGTGCCACCAGCAGAGTAGGGGGGTCCTCCTACAATGAGCAGTTCTTC